The clone carrying this T cell receptor beta chain came up once. Sequencing used immunoSEQ multiplex PCR; TCRdb keeps in-frame clones, though not all of them. Of about 100,000 clones listed, about 95% were seen once; the top ten hold under 0.4%. Deletions cut 2 bases from V and 10 bases from J, with 24 bases between. CDR3 length: 17 amino acids. From germline, CDR1 is MDHEN and CDR2 SYDVKM. These data are taken from a study of technical replicates of blood from a few donors. The chain employs TRBV28 and TRBJ1-5; D perhaps matches TRBD1 (6 bases). The receptor was derived from a human donor in good health. Sequenced input: T cells isolated from PBMCs. For the CDR3, the DNA is TGTGCCAGCAGTTTAGGGGGGGCGGGCCCTAAGGGGGTACCCCAGCATTTT. It encodes CASSLGGAGPKGVPQHF. The variable domain in full, completed from reference TRBV28 and TRBJ1-5, reads DVKVTQSSRYLVKRTGEKVFLECVQDMDHENMFWYRQDPGLGLRLIYFSYDVKMKEKGDIPEGYSVSREKKERFSLILESASTNQTSMYLCASSLGGAGPKGVPQHFGDGTRLSIL.